Below, 20 T cell receptor beta chains from the same sample are listed, as sequenced in a study of T-cell reconstitution after alpha-beta-depleted transplantation in children. For TCRbeta, the library was prepared with unique molecular identifiers. TCRdb passed the PCR reads through MiXCR, listing each CDR3 protein once. The sample carries 200,000 or so distinct CDR3 sequences, approximately 6.8% recorded once. Source: PBMCs, taken before TCRalphabeta/CD19-depleted stem cell transplant. The receptor source for this set is a girl under two years old with combined immunodeficiency, due to receive a stem cell transplant.

Many counts were recorded for this clonotype. The V and J genes are TRBV10-3 and TRBJ2-2; D is perhaps TRBD2 (5 bases). V lost 0 bases, J lost 1 base, and 12 bases lay in between. This CDR3 has 17 amino acids. CDR1 and CDR2 from the germline V gene are ENHRY and SYGVKD. The DNA of the CDR3 is TGTGCCATCAGTGAGTCCCTGGTCGAGGGGAACACCGGGGAGCTGTTTTTT. It specifies CAISESLVEGNTGELFF.

At least ten counts were recorded for this clonotype. The genes are TRBV4-3 and TRBJ2-1; TRBD2 matches 11 bases. The CDR3 has 15 residues. V was pared by 2 bases and J by 9 bases, with 6 bases of the junction left unmatched. Per germline, CDR1 LGHNA and CDR2 YSLEER. The CDR3 reads CASSQITSGGIEQFF. In nucleotides, the CDR3 is TGCGCCAGCAGCCAAATTACTAGCGGGGGAATTGAGCAGTTCTTC.

This clonotype was seen a few times. The V and J genes are TRBV7-2 and TRBJ1-2, with D possibly matching TRBD1 (5 bases). CDR3 size: 14 residues. Trimming took 1 base from V and 4 from J, leaving 10 bases between them. Germline V gene data show CDR1 as SGHTA and CDR2 as FQGNSA. The CDR3 nucleotides are TGTGCCAGCAGCTTAGGGGGGGTACGCTATGGCTACACCTTC. It is translated as CASSLGGVRYGYTF.

This clonotype was counted ten times or more. The chain combines TRBV12-3 or TRBV12-4 with TRBJ2-6; no reliable D call. V lost 8 bases and J 1 base, leaving 6 bases between the germline ends. The CDR3 is made up of 13 amino acids. CDR3 DNA sequence: TGTGCCAGCGGGTCATCTGGGGCCAACGTCCTGACTTTC. As protein: CASGSSGANVLTF.

The sample holds many counts of this clonotype. The chain couples TRBV12-3 or TRBV12-4 to TRBJ2-5; weak D call: TRBD2 (5 bases). Trimming pared 3 bases from V and 0 bases from J, leaving 14 bases between. This CDR3 is built from 16 residues. CDR3 nucleotide sequence: TGTGCCAGCAGTTTTTCGGGGAACCCTTACCAAGAGACCCAGTACTTC. This codes for CASSFSGNPYQETQYF.

This clonotype was detected ten times or more. The rearrangement links TRBV7-3 to TRBJ2-1, with D possibly being TRBD1 or TRBD2 (6 bases each). The V gene lost 4 bases and the J gene lost 3 bases, with 19 bases spanning the gap. Germline V lookup: CDR1 SGHTA, CDR2 FQGTGA. The CDR3 extends over 17 amino acids. The CDR3 loop reads CASSSNGGSEGYNEQFF. In nucleotides, the CDR3 is TGTGCCAGCAGCTCAAACGGGGGCTCGGAGGGCTACAATGAGCAGTTCTTC.

This clonotype has at least ten counts. The chain uses TRBV5-1 and TRBJ1-1; no firm D call. CDR1 is SGHRS, CDR2 YFSETQ, per germline. This CDR3 comprises 16 residues. Trimming stripped 0 bases from V and 0 bases from J, with 12 bases between. CDR3 amino acids: CASSLGGSGLNTEAFF. DNA of the CDR3: TGCGCCAGCAGCTTGGGCGGTTCGGGGTTGAACACTGAAGCTTTCTTT.

This clonotype has ten or more counts. The genes are TRBV28 and TRBJ1-4; 7 bases line up with TRBD1. V trimming: 2 bases; J trimming: 8 bases; junction bases outside the gene matches: 5. CDR1 is MDHEN and CDR2 is SYDVKM in the germline V gene. The CDR3 contains 14 residues. CDR3 protein: CASSLVGGREKLFF. CDR3 DNA: TGTGCCAGCAGTTTAGTAGGGGGCAGAGAAAAACTGTTTTTT.

This clonotype was counted many times. The rearrangement uses TRBV9 and TRBJ2-5, with 11 bases aligning to TRBD1. Germline-derived CDR1 and CDR2 are SGDLS and YYNGEE. V was pared by 0 bases and J by 5 bases, with 3 bases of the junction left unmatched. The CDR3 runs 15 residues. The CDR3 nucleotides are TGTGCCAGCAGCGTAGGGACAGGGGGCCGGGAGACCCAGTACTTC. Its protein is CASSVGTGGRETQYF.

This clonotype occurred many times. V gene TRBV29-1 combines with J gene TRBJ2-1, with 10 positions matching TRBD2. Germline V lookup: CDR1 SQVTM, CDR2 ANQGSEA. J lost 8 bases, V lost 2 bases, and 9 bases had no gene match. The CDR3 is 15 residues long. As DNA, the CDR3 is TGCAGCGTTGAATATAGCGGGGGGCCAGGAGATGAGCAGTTCTTC. This encodes CSVEYSGGPGDEQFF.

This clonotype appeared many times. This chain uses TRBV12-3 or TRBV12-4 with TRBJ2-3; TRBD2 matches 9 bases. Trimming cost V 5 bases and J 2 bases; bases outside gene matches: 5. The CDR3 extends over 15 amino acids. CDR3 DNA sequence: TGTGCCAGCAGTCCCCTAGCGGGATCCACAGATACGCAGTATTTT. Amino acid sequence: CASSPLAGSTDTQYF.

The V and J genes are TRBV12-3 or TRBV12-4 and TRBJ2-5; 9 nucleotides align to TRBD2. Unmatched junction bases numbered 20, after V lost 5 bases and J lost 7 bases. This CDR3 is 18 amino acids long. CDR3 loop: CASSPFAGSLSGSATQYF. In DNA form, the CDR3 reads TGTGCCAGCAGTCCCTTCGCGGGGTCCCTTAGCGGGAGTGCGACCCAGTACTTC.

This clonotype was seen many times. The gene calls are TRBV12-3 or TRBV12-4 and TRBJ2-7, with D perhaps TRBD1 or TRBD2 (5 bases each). Trimming removed 6 bases at V and 6 bases at J, with 21 bases between. The CDR3 has 15 residues. CDR3 region: CASSHFRDGGVEQYF. CDR3 DNA: TGTGCCAGCAGCCATTTCCGGGACGGAGGTGTCGAGCAGTACTTC.

This clonotype showed up many times. V gene TRBV20-1 combines with J gene TRBJ2-1; 11 nucleotides align to TRBD2. Germline values: CDR1 DFQATT, CDR2 SNEGSKA (reference sequence). The V and J ends lost 7 bases and 6 bases, in that order; junction bases with no gene match: 2. The CDR3 loop spans 12 amino acids. The DNA for the CDR3 is TGCAGTGTGGGGACTAGCGGCAATGAGCAGTTCTTC. This codes for CSVGTSGNEQFF.

This clonotype was found many times. The V gene is TRBV6-2 or TRBV6-3, the J gene TRBJ2-1; TRBD2 is a possible D gene (5 bases). Germline V gene lookup returns CDR1 MNHEY and CDR2 SVGEGT. The CDR3 is 13 amino acids. V lost 6 bases and J 10 bases, leaving 16 bases between the germline ends. The CDR3 loop reads CASSWTGFLEQFF. As DNA, the CDR3 is TGTGCCAGCAGCTGGACTGGGTTTTTGGAGCAGTTCTTC.

This clonotype has ten or more counts. The V call is TRBV7-3, the J call TRBJ2-3; 9 nucleotides align to TRBD1. Germline V gene data show CDR1 as SGHTA and CDR2 as FQGTGA. CDR3 length: 16 residues. V was pared by 3 bases and J by 7 bases, with 11 bases of the junction left unmatched. The CDR3 loop reads CASSFQDRGGGNTQYF. The CDR3 DNA follows: TGTGCCAGCAGCTTTCAGGACAGGGGAGGAGGAAATACGCAGTATTTT.

This chain joins TRBV7-2 and TRBJ2-1; 9 bases are shared with TRBD2. V shed 3 bases, J shed 5 bases, and the junction held 8 bases outside the gene matches. Germline CDR1 SGHTA, CDR2 FQGNSA. The CDR3 length is 16 residues. CDR3 protein: CASSFPLLAGHNEQFF. For the CDR3, the DNA is TGTGCCAGCAGCTTTCCTTTACTAGCGGGCCACAATGAGCAGTTCTTC.

This clonotype has ten or more counts. The chain carries TRBV27 and TRBJ2-7; D unresolved. This CDR3 is built from 15 residues. Germline lookup yields CDR1 MNHEY and CDR2 SMNVEV (reference sequence). The V and J ends lost 5 bases and 3 bases respectively, with 17 bases between them. The CDR3 loop is CASSLMGPPDYEQYF. CDR3 in DNA: TGTGCCAGCAGTCTTATGGGCCCACCAGACTACGAGCAGTACTTC.

This chain connects TRBV3-1 to TRBJ2-6, with D perhaps TRBD1 or TRBD2 (5 bases each). Germline values: CDR1 LGHDT, CDR2 YNNKEL (reference sequence). The V end lost 8 bases, the J end lost 0 bases, and 23 bases lay between the germline ends. CDR3 length equals 19 residues. The CDR3, as DNA: TGTGCCAGCTGCGCCAGGGTTTTGGAGGCCGACTCTGGGGCCAACGTCCTGACTTTC. As protein: CASCARVLEADSGANVLTF. The full variable domain, rest sourced from reference TRBV3-1 and TRBJ2-6, is DTAVSQTPKYLVTQMGNDKSIKCEQNLGHDTMYWYKQDSKKFLKIMFSYNNKELIINETVPNRFSPKSPDKAHLNLHINSLELGDSAVYFCASCARVLEADSGANVLTFGAGSRLTVL.

This clonotype showed up many times. The rearrangement links TRBV28 to TRBJ2-3; D might be TRBD2 (6 bases). Per the germline V gene, CDR1 is MDHEN and CDR2 is SYDVKM. This CDR3 spans 14 amino acids. With 2 bases removed from V and 0 bases from J, the gap between germline ends came to 6 bases. The CDR3 sequence: CASSLLASTDTQYF. The CDR3 DNA follows: TGTGCCAGCAGTTTACTAGCGAGCACAGATACGCAGTATTTT. Full variable domain (remainder filled in from reference TRBV28 and TRBJ2-3): DVKVTQSSRYLVKRTGEKVFLECVQDMDHENMFWYRQDPGLGLRLIYFSYDVKMKEKGDIPEGYSVSREKKERFSLILESASTNQTSMYLCASSLLASTDTQYFGPGTRLTVL.